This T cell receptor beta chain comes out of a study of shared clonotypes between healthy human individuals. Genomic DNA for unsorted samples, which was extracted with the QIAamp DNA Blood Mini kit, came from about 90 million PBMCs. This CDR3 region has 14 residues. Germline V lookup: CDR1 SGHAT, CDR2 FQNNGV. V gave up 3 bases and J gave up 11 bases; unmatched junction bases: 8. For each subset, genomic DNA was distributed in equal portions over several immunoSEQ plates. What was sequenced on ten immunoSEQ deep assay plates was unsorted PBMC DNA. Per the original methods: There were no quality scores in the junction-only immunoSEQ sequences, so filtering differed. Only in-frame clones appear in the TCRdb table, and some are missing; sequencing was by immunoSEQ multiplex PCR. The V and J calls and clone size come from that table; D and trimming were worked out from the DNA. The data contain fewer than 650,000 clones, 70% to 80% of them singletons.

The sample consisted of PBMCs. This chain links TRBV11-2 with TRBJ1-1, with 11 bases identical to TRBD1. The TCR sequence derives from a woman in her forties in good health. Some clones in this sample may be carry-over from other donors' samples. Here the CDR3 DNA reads TGTGCCAGCAGCTTGGACAGGGGGCTTAAAAGGGCTTTCTTT. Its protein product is CASSLDRGLKRAFF.